This is a list of T cell receptor beta chains from one sample in a study of T-cell reconstitution after alpha-beta-depleted transplantation in children. TCRdb passed the PCR reads through MiXCR, listing each CDR3 protein once. The table lists approximately 500,000 distinct CDR3 sequences, roughly 10% of them singletons. Sequencing was performed on PBMCs, taken before TCRalphabeta/CD19-depleted stem cell transplant. The receptors were gathered from a child under 10 years old with inherited bone marrow failure, due to receive a stem cell transplant. The conserved cysteine and the conserved F or W are not part of the CDR3 here. Size tells how often a clone was seen (once, few, many) or the class of an expanded clone, and some rows leave it out.

>NA|TRBV7-8|TRBJ2-2
ASSLVRGSKNTGELF
>NA|TRBV10-3|TRBJ1-3
AIRNDSRDTIY
>few|TRBV5-1|TRBJ2-6
ASSFSGNPTGHPEAGANVLT
>many|TRBV9|TRBJ2-7
ASSVGQGAFEQY
>few|TRBV5-4|TRBJ1-2
ASIDEGQPYGYT
>few|TRBV7-9|TRBJ2-2
ASSLTSSGSRNGELF
>many|TRBV12-3/TRBV12-4|TRBJ2-7
ASSLGTLSYEQY
>NA|TRBV19|TRBJ2-4
ASSTPTGTLTKNIQY
>many|TRBV19|TRBJ2-7
ASRTLAGGSYEQY
>many|TRBV29-1|TRBJ2-5
SVEQTSGSLGGTQY
>many|TRBV20-1|TRBJ2-1
SASALSGTASYNEQF
>many|TRBV30|TRBJ1-2
AWSYNGGYT
>many|TRBV4-1|TRBJ2-7
ASSQDWVPYEQY
>many|TRBV29-1|TRBJ1-4
SVRGQEGDEKLF
>many|TRBV12-3/TRBV12-4|TRBJ2-7
ASAAGGSYEQY
>few|TRBV7-9|TRBJ2-5
ASSIFRDTDQETQY
>few|TRBV20-1|TRBJ2-2
SAIGGGNTGELF
>many|TRBV5-6|TRBJ1-1
ASSLGQLTEAF
>many|TRBV10-3|TRBJ2-1
AISESRWAGEEANEQF
>many|TRBV12-3/TRBV12-4|TRBJ2-7
ASSPIAGVTYEQY
>few|TRBV6-1|TRBJ2-1
ASKKLAGGSSYNEQF
>many|TRBV5-1|TRBJ2-3
ASSLARGPDTQY
>many|TRBV28|TRBJ1-1
ASTITGANTEAF
>many|TRBV14|TRBJ1-6
ASSQSEGRLNSPLH
>many|TRBV5-1|TRBJ2-3
ASRLGTSGFADTQY
>many|TRBV5-1|TRBJ2-3
ASSPGGSGTDTQY
>many|TRBV4-1|TRBJ2-1
ASSFAPGQGADEQF
>few|TRBV29-1|TRBJ2-2
SVWTTGSVTTGELF
>many|TRBV10-3|TRBJ2-3
AISEGGHTDTQY